These T cell receptor beta chains were read from a single sample in a study of blood T cell repertoires in COVID-19. Profiling relied on immunoSEQ multiplex PCR, and the TCRdb table lists in-frame clones only, not all of them. This table has 470,000 or so clones, over 75% appearing once. The sample comprised peripheral blood. These receptors came from a human donor in a cohort sampled during active COVID-19. Each CDR3 is given with its conserved first and last residue.

>TRBJ2-1|TRBV30
CAWSSLAVYNEQFF
>TRBJ2-1|TRBV3-1/TRBV3-2
CASSQVNNEQFF
>TRBJ2-1|TRBV5-1
CASSWTGQINEQFF
>TRBJ1-6|TRBV9
CASSVDPRGIEGSPLHF
>TRBJ2-5|TRBV10-3
CAISDGAPETQYF
>TRBJ2-5|TRBV10-1
CASSPGLAGGQETQYF
>TRBJ1-6|TRBV6-1
CASSDPAAGDSPLHF
>TRBJ2-5|TRBV2
CASSERELGTQYF
>TRBJ2-7|TRBV24-1
CATSRDSDDEQYF
>TRBJ2-2|TRBV28
CASSAGAHHTGELFF
>TRBJ2-5|TRBV18
CASSLLAGESETQYF
>TRBJ2-4|TRBV1
CTSPGGVKNIQYF
>TRBJ1-2|TRBV19
CATPGQGNYGYTF
>TRBJ2-7|TRBV27
CASSSQQGRGYEQYF
>TRBJ2-4|TRBV6-2/TRBV6-3
CASSSAAGDIQYF
>TRBJ1-1|TRBV19
CASSPLRQPNTEAFF
>TRBJ1-1|TRBV28
CASSLRRARVTEAFF
>TRBJ1-2|TRBV6-5
CASRFNLNYGYTF
>TRBJ2-3|TRBV6-6
CASSYGARANTDTQYF
>TRBJ1-2|TRBV5-4
CASSDMTGGYYGYTF
>TRBJ2-2|TRBV13
CASRGRAHQNTGELFF
>TRBJ1-3|TRBV7-2
CASSKTAGNTIYF
>TRBJ1-5|TRBV7-9
CASSFGQFHQPQHF
>TRBJ2-1|TRBV6-4
CASRRQFRGGDEQFF
>TRBJ2-5|TRBV15
CATSRVKYGGQETQYF
>TRBJ1-2|TRBV28
CASTLGGGDNYGYTF
>TRBJ2-7|TRBV6-5
CASRGIAGTTYEQYF
>TRBJ1-1|TRBV11-3
CASSLDLGGMGTEAFF
>TRBJ1-1|TRBV6-5
CASSYSRGGVTEAFF
>TRBJ1-3|TRBV30
CACNRDSVDTIYF
>TRBJ1-2|TRBV19
CASSPTGAYGYTF
>TRBJ2-3|TRBV27
CASSLLPGTDTQYF
>TRBJ2-7|TRBV5-6
CASQTDSYEQYF
>TRBJ2-1|TRBV21-1
CASSNCWQKFF
>TRBJ2-2|TRBV2
CASSAASGRAGELFF
>TRBJ1-2|TRBV28
CASRPGFPGRGYTF
>TRBJ2-7|TRBV2
CASSVPPRDLGFEQYF
>TRBJ2-7|TRBV27
CASSSSGTGDYEQYF
>TRBJ1-3|TRBV6-2/TRBV6-3
CASSHGNTIYF
>TRBJ2-7|TRBV28
CASSLGGPYEQYF
>TRBJ1-2|TRBV28
CASRSTGTGGSGYTF
>TRBJ2-2|TRBV6-4
CASSDSSITGELFF
>TRBJ2-7|TRBV27
CASSPGLAGVPTGQYF